These 20 T cell receptor beta chains were sequenced from one sample in a study of T cell changes during pregnancy in multiple sclerosis. Sequenced by immunoSEQ multiplex PCR; TCRdb stores in-frame clones only, minus some. The sample gives some 56,000 clones, 80% to 95% of which show up once; approximately 0.6% is in the top ten. This specimen consisted of CD4+ T cells from peripheral blood mononuclear cells, obtained after pregnancy. The receptors stem from a female donor with multiple sclerosis, enrolled in a pregnancy study.

The gene calls are TRBV13 and TRBJ2-7; a possible D gene is TRBD1 (6 bases). This CDR3 is built from 14 residues. The V gene lost 3 bases and the J gene lost 6 bases, with 15 bases spanning the gap. CDR1 PRHDT and CDR2 FYEKMQ come from the germline V gene (reference sequence). CDR3 amino acids: CASSLVNRALEQYF. The CDR3 coding sequence is TGTGCCAGCAGCTTGGTGAACAGGGCGCTCGAGCAGTACTTC.

The chain recombines TRBV6-4 with TRBJ2-3, with a tentative D call TRBD1 (5 bases). Germline values: CDR1 MRHNA, CDR2 SNTAGT. V lost 2 bases, J lost 3 bases, and 6 bases lay in between. This CDR3 is 13 amino acids long. The CDR3 protein is CASSDGATDTQYF. CDR3 in DNA: TGTGCCAGCAGTGACGGGGCGACAGATACGCAGTATTTT.

The chain joins TRBV19 to TRBJ1-4, with 7 bases matching TRBD1. Germline CDR1 reads LNHDA; CDR2 reads SQIVND (reference sequence). The CDR3 extends over 13 amino acids. Losses at the gene ends were 3 bases for V and 7 bases for J; bases not matched to a gene: 2. This CDR3 is CASSIWTGEKLFF. DNA of the CDR3: TGTGCCAGTAGTATCTGGACAGGTGAAAAACTGTTTTTT.

V usage is TRBV7-8 and J usage is TRBJ1-4; TRBD1 aligns across 12 bases. The CDR3 covers 16 residues. V was clipped by 4 bases and J by 10 bases; unmatched bases: 10. Germline loops: CDR1 SGHVS, CDR2 FQNEAQ. CDR3 residues: CASSSDYGTGGGKLFF. The CDR3 DNA reads as TGTGCCAGCAGCTCGGATTACGGGACAGGGGGCGGAAAACTGTTTTTT.

This sequence joins TRBV30 and TRBJ1-1; D ambiguous. The CDR3 consists of 13 residues. V was cut by 5 bases and J by 6 bases, with 16 bases left in between. Germline CDR1 GTSNPN, CDR2 SVGIG (reference sequence). This CDR3 is CAWSLQVAAEAFF. The CDR3, as DNA: TGTGCCTGGTCCCTCCAGGTTGCCGCTGAAGCTTTCTTT.

This chain uses TRBV10-3 with TRBJ1-1; no reliable D call. CDR1 ENHRY and CDR2 SYGVKD come from the germline V gene. V was trimmed by 4 bases and J by 4 bases, leaving 16 bases between them. This CDR3 is built from 15 residues. As DNA, the CDR3 is TGTGCCATCAGTGGTGAGGGTCGGCGGGCCACTGAAGCTTTCTTT. Amino acid sequence: CAISGEGRRATEAFF.

In DNA, the CDR3 is TGCAGCGCCGGGAGGACAGATACGCAGTATTTT. Residues: CSAGRTDTQYF. V is TRBV29-1 and J is TRBJ2-3, with 7 bases identical to TRBD2. CDR3 length: 11 amino acids. J was trimmed by 3 bases and V by 7 bases; bases with no gene match: 1. The germline V gene encodes CDR1 SQVTM and CDR2 ANQGSEA.

The chain combines TRBV18 with TRBJ1-5, with 8 bases identical to TRBD1. V was clipped by 6 bases and J by 6 bases; unmatched bases: 4. Looked up from germline, CDR1 is KGHSH and CDR2 is LQKENI. The CDR3 consists of 13 residues. Here the CDR3 reads CASSGDRGQPQHF. The CDR3 nucleotides are TGTGCCAGCTCGGGCGACAGGGGTCAGCCCCAGCATTTT.

This sequence joins TRBV6-6 and TRBJ2-7; D call uncertain. Trimming removed 10 bases from V and 8 bases from J, with 15 bases in between. The CDR3 is 11 residues long. Germline CDR1 is MNHNY and CDR2 is SVGAGI (reference sequence). The CDR3 spells CATVEDYQQYF. CDR3 coding DNA: TGTGCCACCGTTGAGGATTACCAGCAGTACTTC.

CDR3 loop: CASSKILAGGNNEQFF. The DNA of the CDR3 is TGTGCCAGCAGCAAAATCCTAGCGGGGGGAAACAATGAGCAGTTCTTC. The chain combines TRBV21-1 with TRBJ2-1; the table's D call, TRBD2, has no DNA check behind it. TRBV21-1 is a recognized pseudogene. The CDR3 runs to 16 residues.

The chain is built from TRBV21-1 and TRBJ2-6; the D call TRBD2 from the table was never checked on the DNA. TRBV21-1 is noted as a pseudogene. CDR3 length: 17 residues. In nucleotides, the CDR3 is TGTGCCAGCAGCAAACGACGAGGTCGAGTTGGGGCCAACGTCCTGACTTTC. Encoded protein: CASSKRRGRVGANVLTF.

The chain joins TRBV2 to TRBJ1-1; D call uncertain. The germline V and J ends were trimmed by 7 bases and 1 base, with 10 bases remaining between them. This CDR3 region has 13 residues. Germline CDR1 SNHLY, CDR2 FYNNEI. The CDR3 loop is CASIGQPNTEAFF. The CDR3 nucleotides read TGTGCCAGCATTGGGCAGCCGAACACTGAAGCTTTCTTT.

The J gene is TRBJ2-3, the V gene TRBV6-6, with a possible D match to TRBD2 (6 bases). Germline CDR1 reads MNHNY; CDR2 reads SVGAGI (reference sequence). The V end was cut by 6 bases, the J end by 6 bases, with 13 bases between. The CDR3 is made up of 13 amino acids. This CDR3 reads CASSLASVDTQYF. The CDR3 DNA is TGTGCCAGCAGCTTGGCTAGCGTTGATACGCAGTATTTT.

The rearrangement joins TRBV6-1 to TRBJ2-7; D may be TRBD2 (5 bases). Per germline, CDR1 MNHNS and CDR2 SASEGT. This CDR3 region has 12 residues. V lost 10 bases and J lost 6, with 16 bases in between. DNA of the CDR3: TGTGCCACCCATAGGTCGGGATCCGAGCAGTACTTC. Translating gives CATHRSGSEQYF.

J is TRBJ2-3 and V is TRBV4-2, with TRBD2 matching over 8 bases. Germline CDR1 LGHNA, CDR2 YNFKEQ. CDR3 length: 19 residues. The junction had 18 bases not matched to a gene; V was cut back by 5 bases and J by 2 bases. This chain's CDR3 is CASSEAWGGGFLNTDTQYF. DNA of the CDR3: TGTGCCAGCAGCGAGGCATGGGGCGGGGGGTTTCTAAACACAGATACGCAGTATTTT.

This clone has only a few counts. This rearrangement joins TRBV19 to TRBJ2-5; D is ambiguous. Germline CDR1 reads LNHDA; CDR2 reads SQIVND (reference sequence). The germline V and J ends were trimmed by 6 bases and 5 bases, with 19 bases remaining between them. CDR3 length: 15 residues. CDR3 residues: CASSAGSRPGETQYF. For the CDR3, the DNA is TGTGCCAGTAGCGCCGGGTCTAGGCCGGGTGAGACCCAGTACTTC.

The chain employs TRBV7-2 and TRBJ2-7; TRBD1 might be the D (6 bases). The CDR3 loop spans 14 amino acids. Per germline, CDR1 SGHTA and CDR2 FQGNSA. Deletions cut 6 bases from V and 2 bases from J, with 14 bases between. CDR3 sequence reads: CASSRTDITYEQYF. CDR3 DNA: TGTGCCAGCAGTCGGACAGATATAACCTACGAGCAGTACTTC.

The chain links TRBV7-2 to TRBJ1-1; D remains unclear. The germline V and J ends were trimmed by 2 bases and 5 bases, with 12 bases remaining between them. The CDR3 is made up of 14 amino acids. From germline, CDR1 is SGHTA and CDR2 FQGNSA. CDR3 bases: TGTGCCAGCAGCTTATCCCCGAGGAGGACTGAAGCTTTCTTT. It yields the protein CASSLSPRRTEAFF.

This chain connects TRBV19 to TRBJ2-3; 9 bases agree with TRBD2. CDR3 length: 16 residues. V gave up 6 bases and J gave up 3 bases; unmatched junction bases: 10. From germline, CDR1 is LNHDA and CDR2 SQIVND (reference sequence). The CDR3 region has the DNA TGTGCCAGTAGCCGGCGCGCGGGGGGGCAGACAGATACGCAGTATTTT. It encodes CASSRRAGGQTDTQYF.

V is TRBV4-1 and J is TRBJ2-5; D possibly corresponds to TRBD1 (5 bases). This CDR3 has 15 amino acids. V was shortened by 1 base and J by 7 bases, with 16 bases between the two germline ends. Germline V gene sequence: CDR1 MGHRA, CDR2 YSYEKL. The CDR3 is CASSQVNPRGGTQYF. CDR3 in DNA: TGCGCCAGCAGCCAAGTTAACCCTAGGGGTGGGACCCAGTACTTC.